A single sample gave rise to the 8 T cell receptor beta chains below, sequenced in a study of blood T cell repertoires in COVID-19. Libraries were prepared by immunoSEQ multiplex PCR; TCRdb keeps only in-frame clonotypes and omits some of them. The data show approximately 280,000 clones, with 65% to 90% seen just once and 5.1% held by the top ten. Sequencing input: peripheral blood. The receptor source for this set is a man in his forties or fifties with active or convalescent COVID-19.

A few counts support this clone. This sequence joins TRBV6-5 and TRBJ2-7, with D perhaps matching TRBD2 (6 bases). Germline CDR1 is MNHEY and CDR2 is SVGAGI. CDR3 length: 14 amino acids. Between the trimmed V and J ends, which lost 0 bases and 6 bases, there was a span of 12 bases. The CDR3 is CASSYSNGGLEQYF. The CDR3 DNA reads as TGTGCCAGCAGTTACTCGAACGGGGGACTCGAGCAGTACTTC.

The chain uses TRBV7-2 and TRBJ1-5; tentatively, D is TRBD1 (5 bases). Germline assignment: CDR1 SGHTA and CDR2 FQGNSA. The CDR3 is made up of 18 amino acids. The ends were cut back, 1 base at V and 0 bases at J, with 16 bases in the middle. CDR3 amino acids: CASSLGRGGLYSNQPQHF. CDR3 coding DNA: TGTGCCAGCAGCTTAGGGAGGGGAGGGCTATATAGCAATCAGCCCCAGCATTTT.

Written as DNA, the CDR3 is TGTGCCAGCAGTGGAGTCCGGGACAGGGCCTACAATGAGCAGTTCTTC. This sequence encodes CASSGVRDRAYNEQFF. This rearrangement joins TRBV28 to TRBJ2-1, with 9 positions matching TRBD1. J lost 2 bases, V lost 5 bases, and 7 bases had no gene match. Germline values: CDR1 MDHEN, CDR2 SYDVKM. The CDR3 sequence is 16 residues long.

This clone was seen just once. CDR3 loop: CASSSSSGELFF. The CDR3 bases are TGTGCCAGCAGCTCCTCGTCCGGGGAGCTGTTTTTT. The J gene is TRBJ2-2, the V gene TRBV7-3, with unresolved D. V shed 4 bases and J shed 6 bases, with 6 bases lying between them. The CDR3 runs 12 residues. Germline V gene lookup returns CDR1 SGHTA and CDR2 FQGTGA.

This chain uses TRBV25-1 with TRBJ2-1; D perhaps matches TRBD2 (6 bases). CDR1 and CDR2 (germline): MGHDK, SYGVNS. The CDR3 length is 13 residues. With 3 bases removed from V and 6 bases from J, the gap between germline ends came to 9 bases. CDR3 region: CASSDSGGNEQFF. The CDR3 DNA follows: TGTGCCAGCAGTGACTCCGGGGGCAATGAGCAGTTCTTC.

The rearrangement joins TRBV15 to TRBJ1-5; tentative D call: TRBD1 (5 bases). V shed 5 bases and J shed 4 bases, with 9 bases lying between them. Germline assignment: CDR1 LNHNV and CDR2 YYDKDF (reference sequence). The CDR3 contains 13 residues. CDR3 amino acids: CATSGRGNQPQHF. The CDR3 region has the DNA TGTGCCACCAGCGGTCGGGGGAATCAGCCCCAGCATTTT.

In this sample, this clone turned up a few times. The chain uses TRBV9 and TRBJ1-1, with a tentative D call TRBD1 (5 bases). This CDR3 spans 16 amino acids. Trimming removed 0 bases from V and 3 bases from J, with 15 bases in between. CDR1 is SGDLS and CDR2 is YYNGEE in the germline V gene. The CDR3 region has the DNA TGTGCCAGCAGCGTAGGCGGGACGGGGGTTCACACTGAAGCTTTCTTT. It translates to CASSVGGTGVHTEAFF.

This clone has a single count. Here the CDR3 reads CASSPVGHANQPQHF. The CDR3 DNA is TGTGCCAGCTCACCAGTGGGCCACGCTAATCAGCCCCAGCATTTT. This sequence joins TRBV18 and TRBJ1-5; no firm D call. Germline lookup yields CDR1 KGHSH and CDR2 LQKENI. Trimming stripped 2 bases from V and 4 bases from J, with 12 bases between. The CDR3 covers 15 residues.